The clone carrying this T cell receptor beta chain was picked up a small number of times. Construction of the TCR beta libraries employed iRepertoire HTBI primers in conjunction with Arm-PCR of CDR3 regions. A single record per CDR3 protein comes from TCRdb applying MiXCR to the multiplex PCR reads. The data contain under 450,000 distinct CDR3 sequences, around 11% of them singletons. This record comes from a study of regulatory T cells in long-lasting Graves disease. Stated time point: newly diagnosed GD, antithyroid drugs for less than 3 months. RNA isolated from PBMCs was used to make the TCR library. V lost 1 base to trimming and J lost 9 bases, with 13 bases between them. The CDR3 runs to 14 residues. Per germline, CDR1 LGHDT and CDR2 YNNKEL (reference sequence). These data were also reused for a study on T cells in Graves' hyperthyroidism and ophthalmopathy. Per that study: Clinical symptoms, serum thyroxine, TRAb, thyroid ultrasound and orbital computed tomography informed diagnoses. Using the HTBI primer set, a first-round RT-PCR was run on the TCR CDR3.

The genes are TRBV3-1 and TRBJ1-5, with D unclear. The material sequenced was peripheral blood mononuclear cells (PBMCs), taken at new diagnosis, from a patient treated with antithyroid drugs. This clonotype originated in a woman between 18 and 29 years old with Graves disease. The CDR3 spells CASSQVLGPGPQHF. The CDR3 DNA is TGTGCCAGCAGCCAAGTCTTAGGTCCGGGGCCCCAGCATTTT. Full variable domain (remainder filled in from reference TRBV3-1 and TRBJ1-5): DTAVSQTPKYLVTQMGNDKSIKCEQNLGHDTMYWYKQDSKKFLKIMFSYNNKELIINETVPNRFSPKSPDKAHLNLHINSLELGDSAVYFCASSQVLGPGPQHFGDGTRLSIL.